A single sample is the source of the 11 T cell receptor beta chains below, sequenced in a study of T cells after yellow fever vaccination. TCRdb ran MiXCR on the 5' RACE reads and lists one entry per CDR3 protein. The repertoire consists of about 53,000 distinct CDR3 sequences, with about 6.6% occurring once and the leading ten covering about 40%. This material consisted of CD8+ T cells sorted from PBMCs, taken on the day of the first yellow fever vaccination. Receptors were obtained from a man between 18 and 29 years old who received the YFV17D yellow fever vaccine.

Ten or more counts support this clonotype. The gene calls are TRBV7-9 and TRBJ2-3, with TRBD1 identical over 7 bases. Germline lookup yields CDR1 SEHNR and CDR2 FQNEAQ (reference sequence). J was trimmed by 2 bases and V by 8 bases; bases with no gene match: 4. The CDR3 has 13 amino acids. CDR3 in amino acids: CASLQGPTDTQYF. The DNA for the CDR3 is TGTGCCAGCCTACAGGGGCCCACAGATACGCAGTATTTT.

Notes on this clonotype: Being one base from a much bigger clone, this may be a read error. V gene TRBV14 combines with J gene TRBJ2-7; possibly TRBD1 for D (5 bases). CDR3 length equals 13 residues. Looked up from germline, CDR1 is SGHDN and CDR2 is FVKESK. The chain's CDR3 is CASSRRQIYERYF. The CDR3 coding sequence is TGTGCCAGCAGCCGTCGACAGATCTACGAGCGGTACTTC.

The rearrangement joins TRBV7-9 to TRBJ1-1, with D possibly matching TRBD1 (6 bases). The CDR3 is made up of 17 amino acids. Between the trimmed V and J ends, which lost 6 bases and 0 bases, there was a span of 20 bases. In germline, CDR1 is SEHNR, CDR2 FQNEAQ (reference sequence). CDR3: CASSYNRDIFMNTEAFF. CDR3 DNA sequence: TGTGCCAGCAGTTACAACCGGGACATCTTCATGAACACTGAAGCTTTCTTT.

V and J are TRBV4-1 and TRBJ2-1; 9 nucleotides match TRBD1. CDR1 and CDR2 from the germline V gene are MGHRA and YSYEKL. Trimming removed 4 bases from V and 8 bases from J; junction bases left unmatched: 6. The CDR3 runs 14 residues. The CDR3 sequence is CASSPGQGIDEQFF. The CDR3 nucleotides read TGCGCCAGCAGCCCGGGACAGGGTATCGATGAGCAGTTCTTC.

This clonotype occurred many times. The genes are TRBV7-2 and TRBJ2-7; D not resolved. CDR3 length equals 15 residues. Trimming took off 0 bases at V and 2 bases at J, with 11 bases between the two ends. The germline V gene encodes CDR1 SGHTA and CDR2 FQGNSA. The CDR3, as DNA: TGTGCCAGCAGCTTAGCCGGATCCGTCGCCTACGAGCAGTACTTC. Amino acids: CASSLAGSVAYEQYF. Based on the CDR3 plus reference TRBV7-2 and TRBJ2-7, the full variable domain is GAGVSQSPSNKVTEKGKDVELRCDPISGHTALYWYRQSLGQGLEFLIYFQGNSAPDKSGLPSDRFSAERTGGSVSTLTIQRTQQEDSAVYLCASSLAGSVAYEQYFGPGTRLTVT.

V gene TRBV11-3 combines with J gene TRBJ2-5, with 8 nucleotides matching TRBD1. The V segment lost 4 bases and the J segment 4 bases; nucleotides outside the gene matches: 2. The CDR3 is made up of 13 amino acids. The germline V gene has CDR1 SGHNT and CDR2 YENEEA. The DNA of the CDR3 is TGTGCCAGCAGCTCCGACAGGGGAGAGACCCAGTACTTC. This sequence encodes CASSSDRGETQYF.

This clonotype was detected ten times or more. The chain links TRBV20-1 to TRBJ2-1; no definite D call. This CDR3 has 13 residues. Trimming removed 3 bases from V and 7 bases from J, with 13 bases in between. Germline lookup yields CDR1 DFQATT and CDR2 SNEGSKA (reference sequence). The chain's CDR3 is CSASGVRLNEQFF. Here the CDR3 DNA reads TGCAGTGCTAGTGGAGTTAGGCTGAATGAGCAGTTCTTC.

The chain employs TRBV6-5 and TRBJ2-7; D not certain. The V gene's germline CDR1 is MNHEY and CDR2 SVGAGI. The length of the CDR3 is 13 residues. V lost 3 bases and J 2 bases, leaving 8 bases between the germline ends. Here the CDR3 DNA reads TGTGCCAGCAGTTATTCAGGAGCCTACGAGCAGTACTTC. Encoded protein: CASSYSGAYEQYF.

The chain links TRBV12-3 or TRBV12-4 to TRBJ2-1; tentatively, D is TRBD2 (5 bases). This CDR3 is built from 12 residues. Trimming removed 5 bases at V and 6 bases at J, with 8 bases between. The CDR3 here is CASSPGSNEQFF. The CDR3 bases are TGTGCCAGCAGTCCGGGGTCCAATGAGCAGTTCTTC.

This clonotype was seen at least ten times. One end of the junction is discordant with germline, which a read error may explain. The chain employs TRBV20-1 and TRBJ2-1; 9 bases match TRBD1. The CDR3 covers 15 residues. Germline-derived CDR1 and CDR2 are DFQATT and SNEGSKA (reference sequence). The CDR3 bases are TGCAGTGCTAGAGACCGGGACAGGGCCTACAAAGAGCAGTTCTTC. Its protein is CSARDRDRAYKEQFF.

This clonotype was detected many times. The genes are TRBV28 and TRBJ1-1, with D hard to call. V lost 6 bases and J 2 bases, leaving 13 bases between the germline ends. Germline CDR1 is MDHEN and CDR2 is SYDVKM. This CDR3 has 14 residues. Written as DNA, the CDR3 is TGTGCCAGCAGCTATGGACGGAGCAACACTGAAGCTTTCTTT. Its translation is CASSYGRSNTEAFF.